The T cell receptor beta chain described here comes from a study of blood T cell repertoires in COVID-19. Original handling: Reference gene primer amplification yielded estimated nucleated cell counts. TCRdb's copy holds only in-frame clones and misses some; the assay was immunoSEQ multiplex PCR. Clonal size and the V and J genes are those of that table, whereas D and trimming came from the DNA. This sample has 200,000 to 250,000 clones; 85% to 90% occur once, and the top ten carry under 3.5%. The V end lost 0 bases, the J end lost 7 bases, and 16 bases lay between the germline ends. Germline CDR1 and CDR2: ENHRY and SYGVKD. This CDR3 is built from 16 residues.

The V gene is TRBV10-3, the J gene TRBJ2-1, with D maybe TRBD2 (6 bases). The TCR sequence derives from a young man with COVID-19, enrolled during active disease. Sequencing was done on a sample of peripheral blood. The DNA for the CDR3 is TGTGCCATCAGTGAGTCCATAGCGGATTGGCGGAATGAGCAGTTCTTC. It specifies CAISESIADWRNEQFF.